Included here is one T cell receptor beta chain sequence, with context. Its target is not known. This sample was taken from a study of cytomegalovirus exposure and HLA in healthy donors. Study at large: Unique TCRs numbering around 80 million, obtained from HLA-typed donors, made up an early data release. Study results and caveats: Productive status was seen about 90% or about 30% of the time for most TCR beta V segments in an earlier analysis. Among donors in an Asian-associated ancestry cluster, a later analysis reportedly found fewer N-insertions than the approximately 670-donor mean. TCR beta sequences numbering 15,000 to 20,000 were associated with HLA alleles at 0.05 false discovery rate in a later analysis.

Germline-derived CDR1 and CDR2 are MNHEY and SVGAGI. CDR3 length: 13 residues. Use of 60 Vbeta and 13 Jbeta primers characterized the PCR. The repertoire was sequenced with immunoSEQ multiplex PCR; TCRdb's copy has only in-frame clones and lacks some. This sample has about 200,000 clones, with 82% found just once. The specimen sequenced was PBMCs. The chain couples TRBV6-5 to TRBJ2-1; D remains unclear. The receptor was isolated from a woman aged 45-60 years in good health and CMV-seropositive. This CDR3 is CASARGKYNEQFF. The CDR3 DNA is TGTGCTTCAGCTAGAGGCAAATACAATGAGCAGTTCTTC.